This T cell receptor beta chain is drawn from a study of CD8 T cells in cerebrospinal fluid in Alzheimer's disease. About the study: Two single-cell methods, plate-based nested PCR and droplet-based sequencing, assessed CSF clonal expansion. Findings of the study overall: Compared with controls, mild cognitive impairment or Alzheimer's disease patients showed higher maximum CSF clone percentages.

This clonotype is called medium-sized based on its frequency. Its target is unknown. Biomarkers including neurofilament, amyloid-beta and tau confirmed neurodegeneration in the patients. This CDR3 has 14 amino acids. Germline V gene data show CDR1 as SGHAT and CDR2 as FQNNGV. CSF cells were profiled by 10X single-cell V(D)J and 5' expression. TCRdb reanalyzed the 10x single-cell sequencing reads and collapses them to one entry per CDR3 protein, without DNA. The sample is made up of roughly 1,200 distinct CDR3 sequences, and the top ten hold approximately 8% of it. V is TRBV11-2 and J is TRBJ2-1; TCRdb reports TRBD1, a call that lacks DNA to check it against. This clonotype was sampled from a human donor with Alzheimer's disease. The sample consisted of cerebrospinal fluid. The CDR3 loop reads CASSLDRGGGEQFF.